The 7 T cell receptor beta chains in this list originate from one sample, sequenced in a study of blood T cells in healthy people across ages. The use of a sample-barcoded 5' primer and a J-beta primer mix characterized a second PCR of roughly 7 to 11 cycles. Using its own MiXCR run on the 5' RACE reads, TCRdb lists one record per CDR3 protein. The data hold about 650,000 distinct CDR3 sequences, with about 51% observed a single time. Sequencing was done on a sample of blood. Source of these receptors: a woman over 75 in good health.

In the case of this clonotype: It may be a read error: a sequence one base away is much more abundant. The CDR3 spells CSAVLAGGSTDTQYF. CDR3 in DNA: TGCAGCGCCGTATTAGCGGGAGGGAGCACAGATACGCAGTATTTT. J is TRBJ2-3 and V is TRBV29-1; TRBD2 aligns across 11 bases. The CDR3 sequence is 15 residues long. After removal of 7 bases from V and 0 bases from J, the junction contained 6 bases not matched to a gene. Germline lookup yields CDR1 SQVTM and CDR2 ANQGSEA.

This clonotype was counted once. The V gene is TRBV7-2, the J gene TRBJ2-7, with D perhaps matching TRBD1 or TRBD2 (5 bases each). CDR3 length: 15 residues. With 5 bases removed from V and 3 bases from J, the gap between germline ends came to 17 bases. Germline-derived CDR1 and CDR2 are SGHTA and FQGNSA. CDR3 residues: CASSGTTRVFYEQYF. The CDR3 nucleotides are TGTGCCAGCAGCGGGACGACCAGGGTATTCTACGAGCAGTACTTC. The variable domain in full, completed from reference TRBV7-2 and TRBJ2-7, reads GAGVSQSPSNKVTEKGKDVELRCDPISGHTALYWYRQSLGQGLEFLIYFQGNSAPDKSGLPSDRFSAERTGGSVSTLTIQRTQQEDSAVYLCASSGTTRVFYEQYFGPGTRLTVT.

This clonotype was recorded at least ten times. V gene TRBV12-3 or TRBV12-4 combines with J gene TRBJ2-3; 8 bases map to TRBD1. V lost 10 bases and J lost 4; bases outside the gene matches: 13. This CDR3 is built from 15 residues. CDR3 sequence: CATSRRTGRADTQYF. CDR3 in DNA: TGTGCCACCTCACGAAGGACAGGGCGCGCAGATACGCAGTATTTT.

V is TRBV10-2 and J is TRBJ2-3; TRBD2 is a possible D gene (5 bases). CDR1 is WSHSY and CDR2 is SAAADI in the germline V gene. V dropped 3 bases and J dropped 6 bases, with 22 bases sitting between them. CDR3 size: 17 residues. Here the CDR3 reads CASSDVSRPGILDTQYF. The CDR3 bases are TGCGCCAGCAGTGATGTTTCTCGACCGGGGATTTTGGATACGCAGTATTTT.

This sequence joins TRBV2 and TRBJ1-5, with D possibly being TRBD1 (6 bases). Germline V gene lookup returns CDR1 SNHLY and CDR2 FYNNEI. CDR3 length: 15 amino acids. The V gene lost 7 bases and the J gene lost 4 bases, with 17 bases spanning the gap. The CDR3 DNA reads TGTGCCAGCACCTCGGGGGGCAGGAGTAATCAGCCCCAGCATTTT. Translated: CASTSGGRSNQPQHF.

The rearrangement uses TRBV18 and TRBJ2-7; tentatively, D is TRBD2 (5 bases). The CDR3 contains 13 residues. Germline V lookup: CDR1 KGHSH, CDR2 LQKENI. V was cut by 3 bases and J by 1 base, with 7 bases left in between. CDR3 DNA sequence: TGTGCCAGCTCACCTGGGGAGTCCTACGAGCAGTACTTC. This translates into CASSPGESYEQYF.

This chain joins TRBV20-1 and TRBJ2-3, with D possibly called TRBD1 or TRBD2 (5 bases each). The CDR3 has 14 residues. CDR1 DFQATT and CDR2 SNEGSKA come from the germline V gene (reference sequence). Trimming removed 0 bases from V and 1 base from J, with 8 bases in between. Here the CDR3 reads CSARDWGRTDTQYF. Written as DNA, the CDR3 is TGCAGTGCTAGAGATTGGGGACGCACAGATACGCAGTATTTT.